This TCR beta chain was sequenced for a study of TIL therapy for anti-PD-1-resistant metastatic lung cancer. Study-wide background: Patients then received nivolumab; progressors got lymphodepletion, TIL and IL-2. Tumors had a median PD-L1 proportion score of around 6.4%. Overall study results and limits: TIL clonotype persistence in blood showed no apparent association with response.

The libraries were made with immunoSEQ v3. Clones were sequenced by immunoSEQ multiplex PCR, and TCRdb holds only the in-frame ones, with some missing. The sample records about 46,000 clones, around 86% being singletons. Comment on this clone: Antigen specificity is unknown.

The CDR3 has 14 amino acids. CDR1 is KGHSH and CDR2 is LQKENI in the germline V gene. The V end lost 6 bases, the J end lost 3 bases, and 9 bases lay between the germline ends. Time point noted: pre-treatment sample, taken before nivolumab and TIL therapy. J is TRBJ1-6 and V is TRBV18; tentative D call: TRBD1 (5 bases). This specimen consisted of blood, obtained at baseline. The sequence was collected from a person between 25 and 79 years old with non-small cell lung cancer. The CDR3 DNA is TGTGCCAGCTCTCGAGACAGCTATAATTCACCCCTCCACTTT. Translation gives CASSRDSYNSPLHF. The entire variable domain, with the rest obtained from reference TRBV18 and TRBJ1-6, is as follows: NAGVMQNPRHLVRRRGQEARLRCSPMKGHSHVYWYRQLPEEGLKFMVYLQKENIIDESGMPKERFSAEFPKEGPSILRIQQVVRGDSAAYFCASSRDSYNSPLHFGNGTRLTVT.